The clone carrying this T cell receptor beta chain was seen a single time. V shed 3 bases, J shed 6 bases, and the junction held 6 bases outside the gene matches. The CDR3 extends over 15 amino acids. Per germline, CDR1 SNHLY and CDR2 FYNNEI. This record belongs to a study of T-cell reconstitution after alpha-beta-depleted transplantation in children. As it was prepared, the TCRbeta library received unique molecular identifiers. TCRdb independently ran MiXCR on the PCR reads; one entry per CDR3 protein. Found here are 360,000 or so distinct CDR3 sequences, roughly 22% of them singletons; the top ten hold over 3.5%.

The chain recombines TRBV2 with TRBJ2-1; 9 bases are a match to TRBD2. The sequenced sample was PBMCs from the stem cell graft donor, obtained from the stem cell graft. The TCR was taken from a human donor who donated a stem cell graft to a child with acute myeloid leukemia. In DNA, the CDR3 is TGTGCCAGCAGTGAGGGGCGGGAGGGAACCAATGAGCAGTTCTTC. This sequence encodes CASSEGREGTNEQFF.